The rows below give T cell receptor beta chains drawn from one sample of a study of CD8+ T cells in alopecia areata. The repertoire was sequenced with immunoSEQ multiplex PCR; TCRdb's copy has only in-frame clones and lacks some. The data contain around 160,000 clones, approximately 87% of them singletons. The specimen was CD8+ T cells sorted from blood, collected at week 0. The origin of the receptors is a human donor with alopecia areata. The CDR3 runs from the conserved cysteine through the conserved F or W. A D gene is named only where the DNA matches it firmly. Not every row has a clone size; where given, it reads once, few, many or a size class.

D: NA
V: TRBV27
size: NA
J: TRBJ2-1
DNA: TGTGCCAGCAGTTTCGGGGCGGGACTGCTCTACAATGAGCAGTTCTTC
CDR3: CASSFGAGLLYNEQFF

D: TRBD1
V: TRBV19
size: NA
J: TRBJ1-1
DNA: TGTGCCAGTAGCACGGGGGGACAGACGAACACTGAAGCTTTCTTT
CDR3: CASSTGGQTNTEAFF

D: NA
V: TRBV11-2
size: NA
J: TRBJ1-6
DNA: TGTGCCAGCAGCCCCCCCCTCCACTTT
CDR3: CASSPPLHF

D: NA
V: TRBV11-3
size: NA
J: TRBJ2-1
DNA: TGTGCCAGCAGCTTAGGCCCGGATGAGCAGTTCTTC
CDR3: CASSLGPDEQFF

D: NA
V: TRBV7-9
size: NA
J: TRBJ2-3
DNA: TGTGCCAGCAGCTTAACGGAAACAGATACGCAGTATTTT
CDR3: CASSLTETDTQYF

D: NA
V: TRBV5-1
size: NA
J: TRBJ2-7
DNA: TGCGCCAGCAGCCTCTCGTCTTCCTACGAGCAGTACTTC
CDR3: CASSLSSSYEQYF

D: NA
V: TRBV9
size: few
J: TRBJ1-2
DNA: TGTGCCAGCAGCGGAGAGGGGAGGGTGAGTGGCTACACCTTC
CDR3: CASSGEGRVSGYTF

D: TRBD2
V: TRBV27
size: NA
J: TRBJ2-2
DNA: TGTGCCAGCAGTTTTTTGCGGGAGCTAGTAACCGGGGAGCTGTTTTTT
CDR3: CASSFLRELVTGELFF

D: NA
V: TRBV29-1
size: NA
J: TRBJ2-1
DNA: TGCAGCGTCCACCTTTGGGGCAGTTACAATGAGCAGTTCTTC
CDR3: CSVHLWGSYNEQFF

D: NA
V: TRBV10-3
size: NA
J: TRBJ2-7
DNA: TGTGCCAGCCGGGACACGGCTTTACCCTCCACCTACGAGCAGTACTTC
CDR3: CASRDTALPSTYEQYF

D: NA
V: TRBV29-1
size: NA
J: TRBJ2-2
DNA: TGCAGCGTTGAGGGGCCGGCGGGGGAGCTGTTTTTT
CDR3: CSVEGPAGELFF

D: NA
V: TRBV30
size: NA
J: TRBJ2-7
DNA: TGTGCCTGGGCGTTGGGAAATGGCTACGAGCAGTACTTC
CDR3: CAWALGNGYEQYF

D: TRBD1
V: TRBV6-6
size: once
J: TRBJ2-1
DNA: TGTGCCAGCACCCACGCCGACAGGGTGGACAATGAGCAGTTCTTC
CDR3: CASTHADRVDNEQFF

D: TRBD2
V: TRBV5-1
size: NA
J: TRBJ2-1
DNA: TGCGCCAGCAGCCCAAGCGGGGGGGCCGAGGGTGAGCAGTTCTTC
CDR3: CASSPSGGAEGEQFF

D: NA
V: TRBV27
size: NA
J: TRBJ2-7
DNA: TGTGCCAGCAGTTCCAGACAGGAAACCACCTACGAGCAGTACTTC
CDR3: CASSSRQETTYEQYF

D: TRBD1
V: TRBV27
size: NA
J: TRBJ1-1
DNA: TGTGCCAGCGGACAGGGGCGGTGGACTGAAGCTTTCTTT
CDR3: CASGQGRWTEAFF

D: NA
V: TRBV20-1
size: NA
J: TRBJ2-7
DNA: TGCAGTGCTAGGGTCGGATACGAGCAGTACTTC
CDR3: CSARVGYEQYF

D: NA
V: TRBV13
size: NA
J: TRBJ2-2
DNA: TGTGCCAGCAGCCCAGGACGGAGGAGCGGCACCGGGGAGCTGTTTTTT
CDR3: CASSPGRRSGTGELFF

D: TRBD2
V: TRBV29-1
size: once
J: TRBJ2-3
DNA: TGCAGCGTTGAAGGGGGGGGACTAGAGACAGATACGCAGTATTTT
CDR3: CSVEGGGLETDTQYF

D: TRBD2
V: TRBV7-9
size: NA
J: TRBJ2-1
DNA: TGTGCCAGCAGCCCCGGGGACGGGGGGAGGTCCTACAATGAGCAGTTCTTC
CDR3: CASSPGDGGRSYNEQFF

D: NA
V: TRBV7-6
size: NA
J: TRBJ2-7
DNA: TGTGCCAGCAGCCTCGAAGGGGGCGGGGACGAGCAGTACTTC
CDR3: CASSLEGGGDEQYF

D: NA
V: TRBV27
size: once
J: TRBJ2-7
DNA: TGTGCCAGCAGGGGCTCCTACGAGCAGTACTTC
CDR3: CASRGSYEQYF

D: NA
V: TRBV4-1
size: NA
J: TRBJ2-7
DNA: TGCGCCAGCAGCCCCCGGGATAGCTACGAGCAGTACTTC
CDR3: CASSPRDSYEQYF

D: TRBD2
V: TRBV9
size: NA
J: TRBJ2-7
DNA: TGTGCCAGCAGCGTCTCAGCGGGACTAGCCTACGAGCAGTACTTC
CDR3: CASSVSAGLAYEQYF

D: TRBD1
V: TRBV27
size: NA
J: TRBJ2-3
DNA: TGTGCCAGCAGTCTCAAACCCGTAGGGGGCCCTAGCACAGATACGCAGTATTTT
CDR3: CASSLKPVGGPSTDTQYF

D: NA
V: TRBV25-1
size: NA
J: TRBJ2-7
DNA: TGTGCCAGCAGTGAATATCCGGACGAGCAGTACTTC
CDR3: CASSEYPDEQYF

D: TRBD2
V: TRBV27
size: NA
J: TRBJ2-7
DNA: TGTGCCAGCCGCCCGGGAGGCCAACTCTACGAGCAGTACTTC
CDR3: CASRPGGQLYEQYF

D: NA
V: TRBV7-9
size: NA
J: TRBJ2-2
DNA: TGTGCCAGCAGAACACCCGGACAGCCCACGAACACCGGGGAGCTGTTTTTT
CDR3: CASRTPGQPTNTGELFF

D: NA
V: TRBV27
size: NA
J: TRBJ1-1
DNA: TGTGCCAGCAGATTTGAGAACATGAACACTGAAGCTTTCTTT
CDR3: CASRFENMNTEAFF

D: NA
V: TRBV5-6
size: NA
J: TRBJ2-1
DNA: TGTGCCAGCAGCTTGAGGATGTCCTACAATGAGCAGTTCTTC
CDR3: CASSLRMSYNEQFF

D: NA
V: TRBV4-1
size: NA
J: TRBJ2-1
DNA: TGCGCCAGCAGCCAAACGGCAGGGCCCTACAATGAGCAGTTCTTC
CDR3: CASSQTAGPYNEQFF

D: TRBD1
V: TRBV4-1
size: NA
J: TRBJ2-6
DNA: TGCGCCAGCAGCCAACCGGACAGGGTCTCTGGGGCCAACGTCCTGACTTTC
CDR3: CASSQPDRVSGANVLTF

D: NA
V: TRBV27
size: NA
J: TRBJ1-4
DNA: TGTGCCAGCAGTTTATTTATGCGGTCTAATGAAAAACTGTTTTTT
CDR3: CASSLFMRSNEKLFF

D: TRBD2
V: TRBV7-9
size: NA
J: TRBJ2-7
DNA: TGTGCCAGCAGCTTAGGTCCTAGCGGGGCCTACGAGCAGTACTTC
CDR3: CASSLGPSGAYEQYF

D: NA
V: TRBV27
size: NA
J: TRBJ1-1
DNA: TGTGCCAGCAGTTTATCGCTATCGGACGGTGAAGCTTTCTTT
CDR3: CASSLSLSDGEAFF

D: NA
V: TRBV18
size: NA
J: TRBJ2-3
DNA: TGTGCCAGCTCACCATCGCAGGGCACAGATACGCAGTATTTT
CDR3: CASSPSQGTDTQYF

D: TRBD2
V: TRBV30
size: NA
J: TRBJ2-7
DNA: TGTGCCTGGAGGTTAGCGGGAGGGCCGTACGAGCAGTACTTC
CDR3: CAWRLAGGPYEQYF

D: TRBD1
V: TRBV5-6
size: NA
J: TRBJ1-1
DNA: TGTGCCAGCAGTTACGGACAGGGGACTGAAGCTTTCTTT
CDR3: CASSYGQGTEAFF

D: NA
V: TRBV6-6
size: few
J: TRBJ2-7
DNA: TGTGCCAGCAGTTACTCGTTAACGGGAGACAACCACTTC
CDR3: CASSYSLTGDNHF

D: NA
V: TRBV29-1
size: NA
J: TRBJ1-1
DNA: TGCAGCGTTGTAACGGGGAACACTGAAGCTTTCTTT
CDR3: CSVVTGNTEAFF

D: NA
V: TRBV29-1
size: NA
J: TRBJ2-7
DNA: TGCAGCGTTACGGTCTCCTACGAGCAGTACTTC
CDR3: CSVTVSYEQYF

D: NA
V: TRBV7-9
size: NA
J: TRBJ2-7
DNA: TGTGCCAGCAGCCCGAAGGGGAGCTACGAGCAGTACTTC
CDR3: CASSPKGSYEQYF

D: NA
V: TRBV4-1
size: NA
J: TRBJ2-5
DNA: TGCGCCAGCAGCCAAGTTGCCAGAGAGACCCAGTACTTC
CDR3: CASSQVARETQYF

D: TRBD2
V: TRBV27
size: NA
J: TRBJ2-7
DNA: TGTGCCAGCAGTCCATCGACTAGCGGCTACGAGCAGTACTTC
CDR3: CASSPSTSGYEQYF

D: NA
V: TRBV27
size: NA
J: TRBJ2-5
DNA: TGTGCCAGCAGTTTAAGTAGCCAGGGGATTGGAGAGACCCAGTACTTC
CDR3: CASSLSSQGIGETQYF

D: TRBD1
V: TRBV4-1
size: NA
J: TRBJ2-2
DNA: TGCGCCAGCAGCCAATCCGGGACAGGGGGCACCGGGGAGCTGTTTTTT
CDR3: CASSQSGTGGTGELFF

D: NA
V: TRBV7-2
size: NA
J: TRBJ1-2
DNA: TGTGCCAGCAGCTTAGACCAGGGTCTAGGCTATGGCTACACCTTC
CDR3: CASSLDQGLGYGYTF

D: NA
V: TRBV10-3
size: once
J: TRBJ2-5
DNA: TGTGCCATCAGTGGTCGAGACAGCCCTCAAGAGACCCAGTACTTC
CDR3: CAISGRDSPQETQYF

D: NA
V: TRBV7-9
size: NA
J: TRBJ2-1
DNA: TGTGCCAGCAGCTTATGGGGCCTCCTCGATGAGCAGTTCTTC
CDR3: CASSLWGLLDEQFF

D: NA
V: TRBV2
size: NA
J: TRBJ2-3
DNA: TGTGCCAGCAGTGAGACACTGGACTACACAGATACGCAGTATTTT
CDR3: CASSETLDYTDTQYF

D: TRBD2
V: TRBV7-2
size: NA
J: TRBJ2-1
DNA: TGTGCCAGCAGCTTAAGACTAGCGGGGTCGACCTACAATGAGCAGTTCTTC
CDR3: CASSLRLAGSTYNEQFF

D: TRBD1
V: TRBV6-6
size: NA
J: TRBJ1-6
DNA: TGTGCCAGCAGTTACCACACAGGGGGAGATTCACCCCTCCACTTT
CDR3: CASSYHTGGDSPLHF

D: TRBD2
V: TRBV7-9
size: NA
J: TRBJ2-7
DNA: TGTGCCAGCAGCTCTCCCCAGCGGGGGGACCACGAGCAGTACTTC
CDR3: CASSSPQRGDHEQYF

D: NA
V: TRBV6-4
size: NA
J: TRBJ2-3
DNA: TGTGCCAGCAGTGACTCGTCACAGCTCGCAGATACGCAGTATTTT
CDR3: CASSDSSQLADTQYF

D: NA
V: TRBV19
size: NA
J: TRBJ2-7
DNA: TGTGCCAGTAGTCTGGACCCTCGGGGAGACGAGCAGTACTTC
CDR3: CASSLDPRGDEQYF

D: NA
V: TRBV11-2
size: NA
J: TRBJ1-1
DNA: TGTGCCAGCAGCTTAGGTCGGGCTGGGGACACTGAAGCTTTCTTT
CDR3: CASSLGRAGDTEAFF

D: NA
V: TRBV5-6
size: NA
J: TRBJ2-1
DNA: TGTGCCAGCAGCTTGGGGACCCATGAGCAGTTCTTC
CDR3: CASSLGTHEQFF

D: NA
V: TRBV27
size: NA
J: TRBJ2-5
DNA: TGTGCCAGCAGTTTATTATCCAGGGCGATCCAAGAGACCCAGTACTTC
CDR3: CASSLLSRAIQETQYF

D: NA
V: TRBV2
size: NA
J: TRBJ2-1
DNA: TGTGCCAGCAGTGAAGCGCCCGGGGTTCCTTACAATGAGCAGTTCTTC
CDR3: CASSEAPGVPYNEQFF

D: NA
V: TRBV7-8
size: NA
J: TRBJ1-2
DNA: TGTGCCAGCAGCTTATTTTATGGCTACACCTTC
CDR3: CASSLFYGYTF